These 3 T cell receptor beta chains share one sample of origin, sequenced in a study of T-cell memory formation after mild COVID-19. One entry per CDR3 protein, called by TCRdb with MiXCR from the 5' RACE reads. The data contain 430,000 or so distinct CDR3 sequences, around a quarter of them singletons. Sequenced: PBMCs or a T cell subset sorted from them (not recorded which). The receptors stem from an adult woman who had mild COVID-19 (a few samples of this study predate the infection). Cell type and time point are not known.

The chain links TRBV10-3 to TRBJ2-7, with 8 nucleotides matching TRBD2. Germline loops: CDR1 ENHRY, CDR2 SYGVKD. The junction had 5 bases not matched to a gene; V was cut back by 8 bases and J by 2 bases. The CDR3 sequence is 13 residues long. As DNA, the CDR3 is TGTGCCATCGGTAGCGGGGTTGCCTACGAGCAGTACTTC. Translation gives CAIGSGVAYEQYF.

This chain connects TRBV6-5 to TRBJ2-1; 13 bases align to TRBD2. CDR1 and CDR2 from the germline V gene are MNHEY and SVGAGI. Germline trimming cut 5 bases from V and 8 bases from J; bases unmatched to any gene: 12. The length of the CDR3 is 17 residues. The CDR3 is CASSTRTSGSIRDEQFF. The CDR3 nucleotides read TGTGCCAGCAGTACCCGGACTAGCGGGAGTATAAGGGATGAGCAGTTCTTC.

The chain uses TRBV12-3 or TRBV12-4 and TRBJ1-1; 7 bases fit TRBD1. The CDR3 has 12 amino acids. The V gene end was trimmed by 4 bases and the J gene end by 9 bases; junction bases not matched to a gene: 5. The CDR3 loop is CASSWGDSQAFF. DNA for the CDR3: TGTGCCAGCAGTTGGGGGGACAGTCAAGCTTTCTTT.